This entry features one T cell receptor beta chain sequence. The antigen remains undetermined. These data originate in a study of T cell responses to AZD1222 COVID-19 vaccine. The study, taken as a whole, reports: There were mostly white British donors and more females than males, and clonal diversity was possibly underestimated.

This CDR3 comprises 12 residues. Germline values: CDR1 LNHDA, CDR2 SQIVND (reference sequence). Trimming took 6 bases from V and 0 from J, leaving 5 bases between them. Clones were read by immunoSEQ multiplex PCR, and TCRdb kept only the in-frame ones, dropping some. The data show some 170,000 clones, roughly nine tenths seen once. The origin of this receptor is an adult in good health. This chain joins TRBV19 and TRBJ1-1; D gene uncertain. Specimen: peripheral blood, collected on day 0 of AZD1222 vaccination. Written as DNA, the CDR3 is TGTGCCAGTAGCACACTGAACACTGAAGCTTTCTTT. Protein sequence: CASSTLNTEAFF.